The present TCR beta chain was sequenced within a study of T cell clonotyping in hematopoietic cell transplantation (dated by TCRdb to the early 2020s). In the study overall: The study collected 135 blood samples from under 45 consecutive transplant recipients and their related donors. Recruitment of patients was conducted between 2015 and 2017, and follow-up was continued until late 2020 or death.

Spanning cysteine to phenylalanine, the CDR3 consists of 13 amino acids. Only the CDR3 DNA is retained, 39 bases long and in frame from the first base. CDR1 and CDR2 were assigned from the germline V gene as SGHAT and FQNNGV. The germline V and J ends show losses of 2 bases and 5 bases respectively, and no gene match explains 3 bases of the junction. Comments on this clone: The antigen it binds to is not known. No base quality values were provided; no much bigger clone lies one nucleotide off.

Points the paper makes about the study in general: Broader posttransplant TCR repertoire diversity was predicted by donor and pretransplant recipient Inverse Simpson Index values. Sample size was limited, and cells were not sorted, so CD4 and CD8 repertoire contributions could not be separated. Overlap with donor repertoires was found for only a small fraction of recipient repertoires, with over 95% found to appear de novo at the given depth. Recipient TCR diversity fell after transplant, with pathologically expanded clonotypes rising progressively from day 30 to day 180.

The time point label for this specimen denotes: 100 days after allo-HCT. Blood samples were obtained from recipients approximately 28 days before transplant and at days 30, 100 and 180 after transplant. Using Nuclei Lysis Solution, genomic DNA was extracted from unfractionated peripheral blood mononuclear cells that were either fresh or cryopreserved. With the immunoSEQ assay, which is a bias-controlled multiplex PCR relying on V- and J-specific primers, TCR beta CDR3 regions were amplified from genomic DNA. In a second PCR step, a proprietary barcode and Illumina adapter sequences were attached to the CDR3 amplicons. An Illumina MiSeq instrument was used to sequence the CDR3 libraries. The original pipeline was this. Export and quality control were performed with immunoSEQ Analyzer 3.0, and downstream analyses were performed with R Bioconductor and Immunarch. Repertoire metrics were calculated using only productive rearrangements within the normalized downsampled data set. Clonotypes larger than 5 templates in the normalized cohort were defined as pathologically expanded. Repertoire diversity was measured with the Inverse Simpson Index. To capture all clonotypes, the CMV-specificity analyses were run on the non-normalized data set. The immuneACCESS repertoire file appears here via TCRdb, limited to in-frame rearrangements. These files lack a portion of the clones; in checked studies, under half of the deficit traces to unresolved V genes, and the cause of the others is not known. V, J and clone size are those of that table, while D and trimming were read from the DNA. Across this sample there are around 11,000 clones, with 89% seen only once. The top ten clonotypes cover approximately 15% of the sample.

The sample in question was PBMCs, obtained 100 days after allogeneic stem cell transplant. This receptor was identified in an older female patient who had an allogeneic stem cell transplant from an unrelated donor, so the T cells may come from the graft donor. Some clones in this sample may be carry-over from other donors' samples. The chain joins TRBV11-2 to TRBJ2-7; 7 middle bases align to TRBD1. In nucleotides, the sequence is TGTGCCAGCAGCTTACTAAGGGGGCACGAGCAGTACTTC. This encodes CASSLLRGHEQYF.